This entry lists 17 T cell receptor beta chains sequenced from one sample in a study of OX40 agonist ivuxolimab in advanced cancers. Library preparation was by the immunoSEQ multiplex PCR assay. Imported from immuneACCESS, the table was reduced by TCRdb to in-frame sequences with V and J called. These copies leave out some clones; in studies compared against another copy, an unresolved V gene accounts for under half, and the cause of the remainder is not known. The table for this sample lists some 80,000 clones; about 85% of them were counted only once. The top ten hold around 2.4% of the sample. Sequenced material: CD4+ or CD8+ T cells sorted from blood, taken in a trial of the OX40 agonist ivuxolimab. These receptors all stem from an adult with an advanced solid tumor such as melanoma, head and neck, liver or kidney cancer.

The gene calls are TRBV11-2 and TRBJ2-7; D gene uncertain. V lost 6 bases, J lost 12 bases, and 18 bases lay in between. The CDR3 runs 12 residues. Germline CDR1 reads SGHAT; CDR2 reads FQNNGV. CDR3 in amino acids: CASRGSGQVVYF. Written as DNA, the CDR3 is TGTGCCAGCAGAGGGTCCGGCCAGGTTGTGTACTTC.

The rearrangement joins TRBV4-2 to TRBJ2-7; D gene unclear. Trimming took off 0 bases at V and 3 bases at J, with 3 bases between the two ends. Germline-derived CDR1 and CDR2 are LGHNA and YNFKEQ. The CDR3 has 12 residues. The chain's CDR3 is CASSQDDYEQYF. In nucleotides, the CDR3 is TGTGCCAGCAGCCAAGACGACTACGAGCAGTACTTC.

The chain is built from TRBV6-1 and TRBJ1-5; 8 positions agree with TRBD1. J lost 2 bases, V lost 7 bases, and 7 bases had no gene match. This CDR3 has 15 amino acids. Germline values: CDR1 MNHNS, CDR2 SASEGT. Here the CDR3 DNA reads TGTGCCAGCACTATCGGGACAGGTGGCAATCAGCCCCAGCATTTT. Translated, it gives CASTIGTGGNQPQHF.

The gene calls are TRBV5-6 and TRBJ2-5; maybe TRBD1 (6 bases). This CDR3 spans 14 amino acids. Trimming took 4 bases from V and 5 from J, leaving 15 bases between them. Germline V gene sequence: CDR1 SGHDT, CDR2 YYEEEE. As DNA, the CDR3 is TGTGCCAGCAGCGGCAGGGGTGGTACGGAGACCCAGTACTTC. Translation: CASSGRGGTETQYF. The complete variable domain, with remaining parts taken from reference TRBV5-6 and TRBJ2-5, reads DAGVTQSPTHLIKTRGQQVTLRCSPKSGHDTVSWYQQALGQGPQFIFQYYEEEERQRGNFPDRFSGHQFPNYSSELNVNALLLGDSALYLCASSGRGGTETQYFGPGTRLLVL.

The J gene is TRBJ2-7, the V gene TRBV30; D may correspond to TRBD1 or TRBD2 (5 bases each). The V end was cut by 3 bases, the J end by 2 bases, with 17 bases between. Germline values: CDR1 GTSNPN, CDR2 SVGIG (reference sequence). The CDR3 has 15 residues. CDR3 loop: CAWRAIRDGAYEQYF. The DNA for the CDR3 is TGTGCCTGGAGGGCCATCCGGGACGGCGCCTACGAGCAGTACTTC. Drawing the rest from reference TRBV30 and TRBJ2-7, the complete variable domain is SQTIHQWPATLVQPVGSPLSLECTVEGTSNPNLYWYRQAAGRGLQLLFYSVGIGQISSEVPQNLSASRPQDRQFILSSKKLLLSDSGFYLCAWRAIRDGAYEQYFGPGTRLTVT.

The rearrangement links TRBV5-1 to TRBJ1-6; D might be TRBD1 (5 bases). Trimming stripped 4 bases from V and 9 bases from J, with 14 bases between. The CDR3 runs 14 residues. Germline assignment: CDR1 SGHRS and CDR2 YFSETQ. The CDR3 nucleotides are TGCGCCAGCAGCGCGGGGGGGACCAGTTCACCCCTCCACTTT. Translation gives CASSAGGTSSPLHF.

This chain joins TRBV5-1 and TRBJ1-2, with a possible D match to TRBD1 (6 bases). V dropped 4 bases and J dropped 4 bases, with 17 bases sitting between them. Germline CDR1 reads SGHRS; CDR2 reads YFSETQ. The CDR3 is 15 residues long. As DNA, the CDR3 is TGCGCCAGCAGCCCGGAGGGGGGGGCAGCCTATGGCTACACCTTC. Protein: CASSPEGGAAYGYTF. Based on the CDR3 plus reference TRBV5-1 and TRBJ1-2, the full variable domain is KAGVTQTPRYLIKTRGQQVTLSCSPISGHRSVSWYQQTPGQGLQFLFEYFSETQRNKGNFPGRFSGRQFSNSRSEMNVSTLELGDSALYLCASSPEGGAAYGYTFGSGTRLTVV.

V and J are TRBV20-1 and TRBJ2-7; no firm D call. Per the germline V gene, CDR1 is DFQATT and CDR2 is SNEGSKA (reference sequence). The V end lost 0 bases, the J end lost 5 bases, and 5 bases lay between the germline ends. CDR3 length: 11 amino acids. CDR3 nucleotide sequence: TGCAGTGCTAGAGATCCCCACGAGCAGTACTTC. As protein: CSARDPHEQYF.

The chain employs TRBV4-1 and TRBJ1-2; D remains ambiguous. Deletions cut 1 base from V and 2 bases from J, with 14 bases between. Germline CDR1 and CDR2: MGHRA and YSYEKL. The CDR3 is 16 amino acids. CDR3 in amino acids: CASSQVEGIANYGYTF. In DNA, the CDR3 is TGCGCCAGCAGCCAAGTAGAGGGAATTGCCAACTATGGCTACACCTTC.

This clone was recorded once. The CDR3 sequence is CASRLVGGSDTQYF. The CDR3 nucleotides are TGTGCAAGTCGCTTAGTAGGGGGATCAGATACGCAGTATTTT. The chain recombines TRBV12-2 with TRBJ2-3; the tabulated D call, TRBD1, remains unverified against the DNA. TRBV12-2 is an annotated pseudogene. The CDR3 is 14 amino acids.

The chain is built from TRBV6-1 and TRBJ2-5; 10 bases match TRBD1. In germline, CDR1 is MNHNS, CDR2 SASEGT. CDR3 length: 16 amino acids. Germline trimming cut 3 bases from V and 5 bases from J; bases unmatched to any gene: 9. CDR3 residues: CASSDSRTGGIETQYF. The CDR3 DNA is TGTGCCAGCAGTGATTCTCGGACAGGGGGGATCGAGACCCAGTACTTC.

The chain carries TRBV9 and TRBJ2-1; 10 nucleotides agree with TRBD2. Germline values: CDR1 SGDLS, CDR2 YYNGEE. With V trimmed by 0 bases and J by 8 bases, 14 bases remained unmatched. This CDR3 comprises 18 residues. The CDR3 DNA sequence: TGTGCCAGCAGCGTAGTCCCCTCGCTAGCGGGGGACCTACATGAGCAGTTCTTC. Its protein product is CASSVVPSLAGDLHEQFF.

Here the CDR3 reads CASSLSAGTGGNTIYF. The CDR3, as DNA: TGTGCCAGCAGTTTATCCGCCGGGACAGGGGGAAACACCATATATTTT. This sequence joins TRBV27 and TRBJ1-3, with 9 bases lining up with TRBD1. The germline CDR1 and CDR2 sequences are MNHEY and SMNVEV (reference sequence). CDR3 size: 16 residues. Losses at the gene ends were 0 bases for V and 4 bases for J; bases not matched to a gene: 4.

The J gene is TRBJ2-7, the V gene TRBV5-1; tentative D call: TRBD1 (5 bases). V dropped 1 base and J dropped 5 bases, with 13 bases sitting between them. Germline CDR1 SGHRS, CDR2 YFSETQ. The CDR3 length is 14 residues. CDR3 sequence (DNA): TGCGCCAGCAGCTTGAGCGCAGGGATGGACGAGCAGTACTTC. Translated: CASSLSAGMDEQYF. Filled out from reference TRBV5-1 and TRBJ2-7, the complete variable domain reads KAGVTQTPRYLIKTRGQQVTLSCSPISGHRSVSWYQQTPGQGLQFLFEYFSETQRNKGNFPGRFSGRQFSNSRSEMNVSTLELGDSALYLCASSLSAGMDEQYFGPGTRLTVT.

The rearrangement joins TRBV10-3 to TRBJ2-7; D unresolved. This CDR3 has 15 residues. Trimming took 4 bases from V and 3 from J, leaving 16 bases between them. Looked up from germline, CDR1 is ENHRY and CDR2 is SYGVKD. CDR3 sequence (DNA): TGTGCCATCAGTGCCGGTACGCAGGCAAGCTACGAGCAGTACTTC. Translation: CAISAGTQASYEQYF.

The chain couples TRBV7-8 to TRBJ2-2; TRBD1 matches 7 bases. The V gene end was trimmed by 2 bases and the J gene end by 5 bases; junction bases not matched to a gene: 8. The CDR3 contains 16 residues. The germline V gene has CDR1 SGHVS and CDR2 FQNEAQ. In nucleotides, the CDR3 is TGTGCCAGCAGCTTAAGGGGGCATGGTTTGACCGGGGAGCTGTTTTTT. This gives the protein CASSLRGHGLTGELFF.

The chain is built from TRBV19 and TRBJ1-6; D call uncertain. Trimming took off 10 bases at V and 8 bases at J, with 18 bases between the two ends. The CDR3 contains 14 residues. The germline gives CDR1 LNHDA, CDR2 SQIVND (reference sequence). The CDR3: CATQLSPSDSPLHF. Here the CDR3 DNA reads TGTGCCACCCAATTAAGTCCATCTGATTCACCCCTCCACTTT.